This TCR beta chain is drawn from a study of cytomegalovirus exposure and HLA in healthy donors. PCR used 60 Vbeta primers and 13 Jbeta primers. Clones were read by immunoSEQ multiplex PCR, and TCRdb kept only the in-frame ones, dropping some. The sample carries about 220,000 clones, around 80% recorded once. V lost 0 bases, J lost 4 bases, and 12 bases lay in between. The CDR3 sequence is 16 residues long. The germline CDR1 and CDR2 sequences are MNHEY and SVGAGI. The clonotype was recovered from a man aged 35-49 years in good health and CMV-seropositive. The chain is built from TRBV6-5 and TRBJ2-2; D possibly corresponds to TRBD2 (5 bases). The source material was PBMCs. The CDR3 DNA follows: TGTGCCAGCAGTTACTCGAGGCTCGGACTCACCGGGGAGCTGTTTTTT. Translation: CASSYSRLGLTGELFF.